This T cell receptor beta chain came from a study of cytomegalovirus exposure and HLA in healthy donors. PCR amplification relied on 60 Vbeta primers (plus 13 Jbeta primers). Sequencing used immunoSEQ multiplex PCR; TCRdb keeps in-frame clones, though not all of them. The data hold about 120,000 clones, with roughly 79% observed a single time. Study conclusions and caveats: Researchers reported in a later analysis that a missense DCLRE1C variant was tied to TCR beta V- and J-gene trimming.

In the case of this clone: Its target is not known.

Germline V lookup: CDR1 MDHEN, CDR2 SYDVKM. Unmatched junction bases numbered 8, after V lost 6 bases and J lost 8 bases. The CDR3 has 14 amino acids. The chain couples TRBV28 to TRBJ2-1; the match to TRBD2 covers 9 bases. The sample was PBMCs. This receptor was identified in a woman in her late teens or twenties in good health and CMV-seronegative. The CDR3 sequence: CASSSSGALDEQFF. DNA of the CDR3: TGTGCCAGCAGCTCTAGCGGGGCTCTCGATGAGCAGTTCTTC. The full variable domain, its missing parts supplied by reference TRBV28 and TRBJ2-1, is DVKVTQSSRYLVKRTGEKVFLECVQDMDHENMFWYRQDPGLGLRLIYFSYDVKMKEKGDIPEGYSVSREKKERFSLILESASTNQTSMYLCASSSSGALDEQFFGPGTRLTVL.